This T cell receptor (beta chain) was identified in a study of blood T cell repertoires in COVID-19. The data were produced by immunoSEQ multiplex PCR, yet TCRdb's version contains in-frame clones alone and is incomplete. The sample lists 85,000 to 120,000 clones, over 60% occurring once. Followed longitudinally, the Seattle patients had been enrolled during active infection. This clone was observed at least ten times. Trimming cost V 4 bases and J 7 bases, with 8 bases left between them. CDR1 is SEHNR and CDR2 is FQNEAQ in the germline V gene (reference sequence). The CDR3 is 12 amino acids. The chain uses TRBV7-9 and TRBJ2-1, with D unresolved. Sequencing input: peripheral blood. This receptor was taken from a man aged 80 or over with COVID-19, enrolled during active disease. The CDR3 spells CASSYSGNEQFF. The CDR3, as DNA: TGTGCCAGCAGCTATTCAGGAAATGAGCAGTTCTTC.